The 29 T cell receptor beta chains in this list originate from one sample, sequenced in a study of blood T cells in healthy people across ages. Primed by a sample-barcoded 5' primer and a J-beta primer mix, a second PCR proceeded for 7 to 11 cycles. One entry per CDR3 protein results from TCRdb running MiXCR on the 5' RACE reads. The sample includes over 1,500,000 distinct CDR3 sequences, roughly 50% of them seen just once. Sequencing was performed on blood. These receptor sequences come from a woman aged 40 to 50 in good health.

The genes are TRBV2 and TRBJ2-5; 7 nucleotides match TRBD1. Germline V gene lookup returns CDR1 SNHLY and CDR2 FYNNEI. V trimming: 7 bases; J trimming: 5 bases; junction bases outside the gene matches: 10. CDR3 length: 14 residues. The CDR3 DNA is TGTGCCAGCACTCCCGACAGGGTTGGGGAGACCCAGTACTTC. It encodes CASTPDRVGETQYF.

The chain combines TRBV6-5 with TRBJ2-3; no reliable D call. CDR3 length equals 15 residues. Germline V CDR1 and CDR2: MNHEY, SVGAGI. Trimming cost V 0 bases and J 0 bases, with 7 bases left between them. Here the CDR3 reads CASSYSALSTDTQYF. CDR3 in DNA: TGTGCCAGCAGTTACTCGGCTCTAAGCACAGATACGCAGTATTTT.

The CDR3 DNA follows: TGTGCGGCTGGACCGCCAAACTATGGCTACACCTTC. It yields the protein CAAGPPNYGYTF. V usage is TRBV6-2 or TRBV6-3 and J usage is TRBJ1-2; D is unresolved. The CDR3 extends over 12 amino acids. Germline V gene lookup returns CDR1 MNHEY and CDR2 SVGEGT.

The gene calls are TRBV9 and TRBJ2-3; TRBD2 agrees at 8 bases. Losses at the gene ends were 4 bases for V and 0 bases for J; bases not matched to a gene: 7. CDR1 and CDR2 (germline): SGDLS, YYNGEE. The CDR3 is 16 amino acids. The CDR3 bases are TGTGCCAGCAGCTTCCGAGCGGGGGCTAGCACAGATACGCAGTATTTT. As protein: CASSFRAGASTDTQYF.

In the case of this clonotype: A single base separates this from a much larger clone, so it may be a read error. The rearrangement links TRBV11-2 to TRBJ2-7, with D possibly TRBD2 on 5 matching bases. The J call may not be correct, given that the DNA end is closer to TRBJ2-5. The CDR3 is 13 residues long. CDR1 and CDR2 (germline): SGHAT, FQNNGV. This CDR3 reads CAGSLSTGKTQYF. For the CDR3, the DNA is TGTGCCGGCAGCTTAAGTACGGGGAAGACCCAGTACTTC.

The chain recombines TRBV2 with TRBJ1-2, with D uncertain. Trimming left V 6 bases short and J 3 bases short, with 11 bases between. Looked up from germline, CDR1 is SNHLY and CDR2 is FYNNEI. The CDR3 spans 13 residues. CDR3 sequence reads: CASRRRKDYGYTF. The DNA for the CDR3 is TGTGCCAGCAGGAGACGGAAAGACTATGGCTACACCTTC.

The sample holds a few counts of this clonotype. The rearrangement joins TRBV27 to TRBJ2-7; D may be TRBD2 (6 bases). The CDR3 contains 13 residues. Trimming took off 5 bases at V and 7 bases at J, with 15 bases between the two ends. Germline V gene data show CDR1 as MNHEY and CDR2 as SMNVEV (reference sequence). The CDR3 protein is CASSAAGRREQYF. In DNA, the CDR3 is TGTGCCAGCAGTGCCGCCGGGAGAAGGGAGCAGTACTTC.

V usage is TRBV3-1 and J usage is TRBJ2-5; possible D gene TRBD1, 6 bases. The CDR3 covers 15 residues. Trimming removed 1 base at V and 11 bases at J, with 20 bases between. In germline, CDR1 is LGHDT, CDR2 YNNKEL (reference sequence). CDR3 in amino acids: CASSQADRRPREQYF. The CDR3, as DNA: TGTGCCAGCAGCCAAGCTGACAGGCGCCCTAGGGAGCAGTACTTC.

A note on this clonotype: A read error may produce the germline difference seen at one junction end. The chain employs TRBV9 and TRBJ2-1; 10 bases fit TRBD1. CDR1 and CDR2 from the germline V gene are SGDLS and YYNGEE. This CDR3 region has 16 residues. Here the CDR3 reads CASSVDKGQGTGELFF. DNA for the CDR3: TGTGCCAGCAGCGTAGATAAGGGACAGGGGACCGGGGAGCTGTTCTTC.

The chain uses TRBV5-6 and TRBJ2-3, with D unclear. V lost 0 bases and J 10 bases, leaving 9 bases between the germline ends. The germline gives CDR1 SGHDT, CDR2 YYEEEE. This CDR3 comprises 12 residues. CDR3 sequence: CASSLGIIAQYF. In nucleotides, the CDR3 is TGTGCCAGCAGCTTGGGAATAATTGCGCAGTATTTT. The whole variable domain, remainder taken from reference TRBV5-6 and TRBJ2-3, is DAGVTQSPTHLIKTRGQQVTLRCSPKSGHDTVSWYQQALGQGPQFIFQYYEEEERQRGNFPDRFSGHQFPNYSSELNVNALLLGDSALYLCASSLGIIAQYFGPGTRLTVL.

This chain connects TRBV29-1 to TRBJ2-1; no clear D gene. Germline CDR1 is SQVTM and CDR2 is ANQGSEA. Trimming left V 7 bases short and J 0 bases short, with 10 bases between. This CDR3 is built from 13 residues. CDR3 sequence reads: CSGVTHSYNEQFF. CDR3 DNA sequence: TGCAGCGGTGTGACACACTCCTACAATGAGCAGTTCTTC.

This chain links TRBV7-3 with TRBJ1-4; D perhaps matches TRBD1 (6 bases). Germline CDR1 reads SGHTA; CDR2 reads FQGTGA. V was cut by 3 bases and J by 6 bases, with 17 bases left in between. This CDR3 region has 16 residues. In DNA, the CDR3 is TGTGCCAGCAGCTTTATAGCCAGGGGAAGGGATGAAAAACTGTTTTTT. Translated: CASSFIARGRDEKLFF. Combining the CDR3 with reference TRBV7-3 and TRBJ1-4 gives the whole variable domain GAGVSQTPSNKVTEKGKYVELRCDPISGHTALYWYRQSLGQGPEFLIYFQGTGAADDSGLPNDRFFAVRPEGSVSTLKIQRTERGDSAVYLCASSFIARGRDEKLFFGSGTQLSVL.

V and J are TRBV20-1 and TRBJ1-2; 10 positions agree with TRBD1. The CDR3 covers 12 residues. CDR1 is DFQATT and CDR2 is SNEGSKA in the germline V gene (reference sequence). V was pared by 5 bases and J by 8 bases, with 5 bases of the junction left unmatched. This CDR3 reads CSALTGGGGYTF. The CDR3 nucleotides are TGCAGTGCTTTGACAGGGGGCGGAGGCTACACCTTC.

The rearrangement joins TRBV6-2 or TRBV6-3 to TRBJ2-7; D remains unclear. V dropped 3 bases and J dropped 0 bases, with 15 bases sitting between them. The CDR3 has 16 residues. The germline V gene encodes CDR1 MNHEY and CDR2 SVGEGT. The CDR3 DNA reads TGTGCCAGCAGTTATCCCCGGCGGCATAGCTCCTACGAGCAGTACTTC. Protein: CASSYPRRHSSYEQYF.

About this clonotype: A read error may produce the germline difference seen at one junction end. The chain has TRBV7-7 and TRBJ2-5; D possibly corresponds to TRBD1 (6 bases). CDR3 size: 13 residues. Per the germline V gene, CDR1 is SSHAT and CDR2 is FNYEAQ (reference sequence). The CDR3 reads CASSSNREETQYF. CDR3 nucleotides: TGTGCTAGCAGTTCAAACAGGGAAGAGACCCAGTACTTC.

The rearrangement links TRBV4-3 to TRBJ2-4; TRBD2 is a possible D gene (6 bases). Germline V CDR1 and CDR2: LGHNA, YSLEER. CDR3 size: 18 residues. Trimming pared 0 bases from V and 0 bases from J, leaving 15 bases between. CDR3 sequence (DNA): TGCGCCAGCAGCCAAGATCAGGGTCCGGGACTAGCCAAAAACATTCAGTACTTC. Translating it yields CASSQDQGPGLAKNIQYF.

This chain links TRBV20-1 with TRBJ1-5; 7 positions agree with TRBD1. V shed 8 bases, J shed 5 bases, and the junction held 9 bases outside the gene matches. Germline values: CDR1 DFQATT, CDR2 SNEGSKA (reference sequence). This CDR3 has 13 residues. Written as DNA, the CDR3 is TGCAGTCTGATAGACAGGGCTCATCAGCCCCAGCATTTT. Protein product: CSLIDRAHQPQHF.

The chain combines TRBV20-1 with TRBJ2-7; tentatively, D is TRBD1 or TRBD2 (6 bases each). This CDR3 is 12 amino acids long. Germline V CDR1 and CDR2: DFQATT, SNEGSKA (reference sequence). Trimming took 7 bases from V and 4 from J, leaving 14 bases between them. CDR3 sequence: CSGGADVYEQYF. The CDR3 DNA is TGCAGTGGGGGGGCAGATGTGTACGAGCAGTACTTC.

The chain has TRBV7-3 and TRBJ2-1; TRBD1 matches at 9 bases. Germline CDR1 and CDR2: SGHTA and FQGTGA. The CDR3 consists of 15 residues. The ends lost 2 bases at V and 8 bases at J; junction bases unmatched: 7. The CDR3, as DNA: TGTGCCAGCAGCTTAGGACAGGGGAGTATCGATGAGCAGTTCTTC. It yields the protein CASSLGQGSIDEQFF.

This sequence joins TRBV4-3 and TRBJ2-7, with 8 bases lining up with TRBD2. The CDR3 loop spans 18 amino acids. Germline V gene lookup returns CDR1 LGHNA and CDR2 YSLEER. V lost 0 bases to trimming and J lost 7 bases; unmatched junction nucleotides: 17. CDR3 sequence (DNA): TGCGCCAGCAGCCAAGACAAGGATAGCGGGGACTCCTACAATGAGCAGTACTTC. Amino acid sequence: CASSQDKDSGDSYNEQYF.

V is TRBV4-3 and J is TRBJ1-1; possibly TRBD1 for D (5 bases). The germline gives CDR1 LGHNA, CDR2 YSLEER. With 2 bases removed from V and 4 bases from J, the gap between germline ends came to 14 bases. This CDR3 is built from 15 residues. The chain's CDR3 is CASSQQGIGGTEAFF. CDR3 DNA sequence: TGCGCCAGCAGCCAACAGGGAATAGGTGGCACTGAAGCTTTCTTT.

For this clonotype: A read error may produce the germline difference seen at one junction end. This chain joins TRBV2 and TRBJ1-2; 7 nucleotides line up with TRBD1. This CDR3 spans 13 amino acids. Germline CDR1 is SNHLY and CDR2 is FYNNEI. Written as DNA, the CDR3 is TGTGCCAGCAGCCCACAGGGGCCTAATGGCCACACCTTC. This gives the protein CASSPQGPNGHTF.

This clonotype occurred once. The rearrangement joins TRBV15 to TRBJ2-4; perhaps TRBD2 as D (5 bases). Matching the DNA end better, TRBJ2-5 makes the J call doubtful. This CDR3 is 14 amino acids long. The germline gives CDR1 LNHNV, CDR2 YYDKDF (reference sequence). DNA of the CDR3: TGTGCCACCAGCAGAGCTGGGAGCCAAGAGACCCAGTACTTC. It codes for CATSRAGSQETQYF.

V is TRBV9 and J is TRBJ2-1; either TRBD1 or TRBD2 may fit D (5 bases each). The CDR3 covers 16 residues. Germline V lookup: CDR1 SGDLS, CDR2 YYNGEE. With 2 bases removed from V and 9 bases from J, the gap between germline ends came to 21 bases. CDR3 region: CASSVWGNAAPGEQFF. CDR3 DNA sequence: TGTGCCAGCAGCGTTTGGGGGAACGCTGCCCCCGGTGAGCAGTTCTTC. The entire variable domain, with the rest obtained from reference TRBV9 and TRBJ2-1, is as follows: DSGVTQTPKHLITATGQRVTLRCSPRSGDLSVYWYQQSLDQGLQFLIQYYNGEERAKGNILERFSAQQFPDLHSELNLSSLELGDSALYFCASSVWGNAAPGEQFFGPGTRLTVL.

About this clonotype: It is unclear where the CDR3 begins or ends on the DNA, so no DNA is shown, and the CDR3 is as TCRdb lists it. The rearrangement joins TRBV21-1 to TRBJ2-1; the table's D gene call, TRBD2, was not cross checked with the DNA. TRBV21-1 is assigned pseudogene status. The CDR3 sequence runs 16 residues, both termini included. The CDR3: CASSKVGSGSYNEQFF.

This clonotype was seen at least ten times. This chain links TRBV6-5 with TRBJ2-7; D is possibly TRBD1 or TRBD2 (5 bases each). V lost 5 bases and J 0 bases, leaving 14 bases between the germline ends. The CDR3 has 15 amino acids. The germline V gene has CDR1 MNHEY and CDR2 SVGAGI. This CDR3 reads CASSPRDPSSYEQYF. For the CDR3, the DNA is TGTGCCAGCAGTCCCAGGGACCCGAGCTCCTACGAGCAGTACTTC.

This rearrangement joins TRBV9 to TRBJ2-3; D is ambiguous. CDR3 length: 15 residues. Germline CDR1 SGDLS, CDR2 YYNGEE. The V and J ends lost 4 bases and 2 bases respectively, with 14 bases between them. The CDR3 region is CASSTLLRVTDTQYF. CDR3 nucleotides: TGTGCCAGCAGCACACTGCTCCGGGTCACAGATACGCAGTATTTT.

This clonotype was found once. V usage is TRBV27 and J usage is TRBJ2-7; D is undetermined. In germline, CDR1 is MNHEY, CDR2 SMNVEV (reference sequence). The V end lost 3 bases, the J end lost 7 bases, and 22 bases lay between the germline ends. The CDR3 is made up of 16 amino acids. This CDR3 is CASSFLPPGLYNEQYF. The CDR3 nucleotides are TGTGCCAGCAGTTTCCTTCCCCCCGGGCTCTACAATGAGCAGTACTTC.

The V gene is TRBV27, the J gene TRBJ2-1, with 11 nucleotides matching TRBD2. This CDR3 region has 15 residues. Looked up from germline, CDR1 is MNHEY and CDR2 is SMNVEV (reference sequence). The J segment lost 6 bases and the V segment lost 6 bases, leaving 7 bases of the junction unmatched. The CDR3 DNA reads as TGTGCCAGCAGGAAACTAGCGGGGGCCTCCAATGAGCAGTTCTTC. This sequence encodes CASRKLAGASNEQFF.